A selection of T cell receptor beta chains follows, all from one sample in a study of blood T cell repertoires in COVID-19. Here immunoSEQ multiplex PCR was the method, and the copy in TCRdb shows in-frame clones only, minus some. The sample records about 170,000 clones, about 86% being singletons. The sequenced sample was peripheral blood. These receptors were obtained from a woman in her 70s who had recovered from COVID-19. Both conserved end residues are part of each CDR3. Fields, in order: clone size, V gene, J gene, D gene, CDR3 protein, CDR3 DNA. A D gene is named only where the DNA matches it firmly. The size of a clone is reported for some rows only, either as once, few or many, or as a class for expanded clones.

clone size: .
V gene: TRBV7-9
J gene: TRBJ2-3
D gene: .
CDR3 protein: CASSLALGGISTDTQYF
CDR3 DNA: TGTGCCAGCAGCTTAGCGCTCGGCGGTATCAGCACAGATACGCAGTATTTT

clone size: .
V gene: TRBV20-1
J gene: TRBJ2-1
D gene: TRBD2
CDR3 protein: CSASGPGRGGRLAGGEVEQFF
CDR3 DNA: TGCAGTGCTAGTGGGCCCGGTAGGGGTGGTAGACTAGCGGGAGGAGAGGTTGAGCAGTTCTTC

clone size: .
V gene: TRBV7-9
J gene: TRBJ2-2
D gene: TRBD2
CDR3 protein: CASSLKTGGNAGELFF
CDR3 DNA: TGTGCCAGCAGCCTAAAGACGGGGGGGAATGCCGGGGAGCTGTTTTTT

clone size: once
V gene: TRBV18
J gene: TRBJ1-1
D gene: .
CDR3 protein: CASSPPGSDEAFF
CDR3 DNA: TGTGCCAGCTCACCACCCGGGTCGGATGAAGCTTTCTTT

clone size: .
V gene: TRBV5-4
J gene: TRBJ2-1
D gene: TRBD2
CDR3 protein: CASSPTSGGRYNEQFF
CDR3 DNA: TGTGCCAGCAGCCCAACTAGCGGGGGACGCTACAATGAGCAGTTCTTC

clone size: .
V gene: TRBV3-1/TRBV3-2
J gene: TRBJ2-2
D gene: TRBD2
CDR3 protein: CASSQGWGGTKNTGELFF
CDR3 DNA: TGTGCCAGCAGCCAAGGATGGGGGGGGACGAAGAACACCGGGGAGCTGTTTTTT

clone size: .
V gene: TRBV11-3
J gene: TRBJ2-7
D gene: .
CDR3 protein: CASSLQGGGYEQYF
CDR3 DNA: TGTGCCAGCAGCTTGCAAGGGGGGGGTTACGAGCAGTACTTC

clone size: .
V gene: TRBV14
J gene: TRBJ1-1
D gene: .
CDR3 protein: CASSQTGTHTEAFF
CDR3 DNA: TGTGCCAGCAGCCAAACAGGGACGCACACTGAAGCTTTCTTT

clone size: .
V gene: TRBV7-2
J gene: TRBJ1-3
D gene: .
CDR3 protein: CASSLAGSRTGNTIYF
CDR3 DNA: TGTGCCAGCAGCTTAGCGGGCAGCCGGACTGGAAACACCATATATTTT

clone size: .
V gene: TRBV10-3
J gene: TRBJ2-7
D gene: TRBD1
CDR3 protein: CAIRGGTGFDEQYF
CDR3 DNA: TGTGCCATCAGGGGAGGGACAGGGTTCGACGAGCAGTACTTC

clone size: .
V gene: TRBV10-3
J gene: TRBJ2-3
D gene: .
CDR3 protein: CAISTRADTQYF
CDR3 DNA: TGTGCCATCAGTACCAGGGCAGATACGCAGTATTTT

clone size: .
V gene: TRBV9
J gene: TRBJ1-3
D gene: TRBD1
CDR3 protein: CASSQGVGNTIYF
CDR3 DNA: TGTGCCAGCAGCCAGGGGGTGGGAAACACCATATATTTT

clone size: .
V gene: TRBV6-5
J gene: TRBJ1-1
D gene: .
CDR3 protein: CASSYLRVGNTEAFF
CDR3 DNA: TGTGCCAGCAGTTACCTGAGGGTGGGGAACACTGAAGCTTTCTTT

clone size: once
V gene: TRBV7-2
J gene: TRBJ1-5
D gene: .
CDR3 protein: CASSLVGVSGQPQHF
CDR3 DNA: TGTGCCAGCAGCTTAGTGGGAGTTAGCGGTCAGCCCCAGCATTTT

clone size: .
V gene: TRBV12-3/TRBV12-4
J gene: TRBJ1-4
D gene: .
CDR3 protein: CASRRGFEKLFF
CDR3 DNA: TGTGCCAGCAGGCGGGGTTTTGAAAAACTGTTTTTT

clone size: .
V gene: TRBV29-1
J gene: TRBJ2-1
D gene: TRBD2
CDR3 protein: CSVVMTSGSSYNEQFF
CDR3 DNA: TGCAGCGTTGTGATGACTAGCGGGAGCTCCTACAATGAGCAGTTCTTC

clone size: many
V gene: TRBV6-5
J gene: TRBJ1-2
D gene: TRBD1
CDR3 protein: CASSYSDRVRGYTF
CDR3 DNA: TGTGCCAGCAGTTACTCAGACAGGGTTCGTGGCTACACCTTC

clone size: few
V gene: TRBV7-3
J gene: TRBJ1-6
D gene: .
CDR3 protein: CASSLGGLNSPLHF
CDR3 DNA: TGTGCCAGCAGCTTAGGAGGCCTCAATTCACCCCTCCACTTT

clone size: .
V gene: TRBV19
J gene: TRBJ2-2
D gene: TRBD1
CDR3 protein: CASRLGQGLFF
CDR3 DNA: TGTGCCAGTAGGCTGGGACAGGGGCTGTTTTTT

clone size: once
V gene: TRBV19
J gene: TRBJ2-2
D gene: TRBD2
CDR3 protein: CASSIWGLAGGPGTGELFF
CDR3 DNA: TGTGCCAGTAGTATATGGGGACTAGCGGGAGGGCCGGGCACCGGGGAGCTGTTTTTT

clone size: .
V gene: TRBV19
J gene: TRBJ1-1
D gene: .
CDR3 protein: CASSIGGKGNTEAFF
CDR3 DNA: TGTGCCAGTAGTATTGGAGGGAAGGGGAACACTGAAGCTTTCTTT

clone size: .
V gene: TRBV6-5
J gene: TRBJ1-2
D gene: .
CDR3 protein: CASSYSAGGPIGYTF
CDR3 DNA: TGTGCCAGCAGTTACTCGGCGGGGGGTCCTATCGGCTACACCTTC

clone size: many
V gene: TRBV12-5
J gene: TRBJ1-2
D gene: .
CDR3 protein: CASGLVRVGVGYTF
CDR3 DNA: TGTGCTAGTGGTTTGGTACGGGTAGGGGTGGGCTACACCTTC

clone size: .
V gene: TRBV30
J gene: TRBJ2-7
D gene: TRBD2
CDR3 protein: CACPSLAGSHEQYF
CDR3 DNA: TGTGCCTGCCCCTCACTAGCGGGAAGCCACGAGCAGTACTTC

clone size: once
V gene: TRBV2
J gene: TRBJ1-2
D gene: TRBD1
CDR3 protein: CASSADRPTGGYTF
CDR3 DNA: TGTGCCAGCAGTGCGGACAGGCCAACGGGAGGCTACACCTTC

clone size: .
V gene: TRBV5-6
J gene: TRBJ1-5
D gene: TRBD1
CDR3 protein: CASSRGQGKNQPQHF
CDR3 DNA: TGTGCCAGCAGTAGGGGACAGGGCAAAAATCAGCCCCAGCATTTT

clone size: .
V gene: TRBV12-3/TRBV12-4
J gene: TRBJ1-5
D gene: .
CDR3 protein: CASSLMRGPQHF
CDR3 DNA: TGTGCCAGCAGCCTCATGCGGGGCCCCCAGCATTTT

clone size: .
V gene: TRBV6-5
J gene: TRBJ2-3
D gene: TRBD2
CDR3 protein: CASSSALAGEDTQYF
CDR3 DNA: TGTGCCAGCAGTTCCGCACTAGCGGGAGAAGATACGCAGTATTTT

clone size: .
V gene: TRBV6-2/TRBV6-3
J gene: TRBJ1-2
D gene: .
CDR3 protein: CASSRGGGYYYGYTF
CDR3 DNA: TGTGCCAGCAGTCGCGGGGGGGGCTACTACTATGGCTACACCTTC

clone size: .
V gene: TRBV3-1/TRBV3-2
J gene: TRBJ1-2
D gene: .
CDR3 protein: CASSPRGGRYGYTF
CDR3 DNA: TGTGCCAGCAGCCCGAGGGGGGGGCGGTATGGCTACACCTTC

clone size: .
V gene: TRBV7-2
J gene: TRBJ1-1
D gene: .
CDR3 protein: CASSPSRATEAFF
CDR3 DNA: TGTGCCAGCAGCCCCAGCAGGGCCACTGAAGCTTTCTTT

clone size: .
V gene: TRBV7-2
J gene: TRBJ2-1
D gene: .
CDR3 protein: CASSLEGLYNEQFF
CDR3 DNA: TGTGCCAGCAGCTTAGAGGGACTTTACAATGAGCAGTTCTTC

clone size: .
V gene: TRBV10-3
J gene: TRBJ1-1
D gene: TRBD1
CDR3 protein: CAISGPTGPGTEAFF
CDR3 DNA: TGTGCCATCAGTGGTCCGACAGGGCCGGGGACTGAAGCTTTCTTT

clone size: once
V gene: TRBV2
J gene: TRBJ2-7
D gene: .
CDR3 protein: CASSDGQNPSYEQYF
CDR3 DNA: TGTGCCAGCAGCGATGGACAGAACCCCTCCTACGAGCAGTACTTC

clone size: .
V gene: TRBV6-5
J gene: TRBJ2-7
D gene: TRBD1
CDR3 protein: CASSPDRGLFYEQYF
CDR3 DNA: TGTGCCAGCAGCCCGGACAGGGGACTTTTCTACGAGCAGTACTTC